A single sample gave rise to the 25 T cell receptor beta chains below, sequenced in a study of cytomegalovirus exposure and HLA in healthy donors. Use of 60 Vbeta and 13 Jbeta primers characterized the PCR. The repertoire was sequenced with immunoSEQ multiplex PCR; TCRdb's copy has only in-frame clones and lacks some. The table has 90,000 to 150,000 clones, roughly 70% seen once; the top ten hold roughly 10%. The sample taken for sequencing was PBMCs. These receptors all stem from a woman aged 45-59 years in good health and CMV-seropositive.

The chain has TRBV14 and TRBJ2-1; 9 bases match TRBD2. This CDR3 is built from 15 residues. With 4 bases clipped from V and 5 bases from J, the junction kept 6 bases outside the gene matches. Germline CDR1 and CDR2: SGHDN and FVKESK. The CDR3 coding sequence is TGTGCCAGCAGCCGACGGACTAGCGAGGACAATGAGCAGTTCTTC. Protein sequence: CASSRRTSEDNEQFF.

This clone was counted between two and nine times. The chain combines TRBV19 with TRBJ2-2, with a possible D match to TRBD2 (5 bases). Trimming took off 10 bases at V and 4 bases at J, with 13 bases between the two ends. The germline V gene encodes CDR1 LNHDA and CDR2 SQIVND (reference sequence). This CDR3 region has 13 residues. CDR3 DNA sequence: TGTGCCACCTTACCGGCGGGCACCGGGGAGCTGTTTTTT. Its protein product is CATLPAGTGELFF.

The J gene is TRBJ1-1, the V gene TRBV19; maybe TRBD1 (5 bases). The ends were cut back, 5 bases at V and 11 bases at J, with 18 bases in the middle. Per the germline V gene, CDR1 is LNHDA and CDR2 is SQIVND (reference sequence). The CDR3 has 13 amino acids. The CDR3 coding sequence is TGTGCCAGTAGTGGGTCGGGCCAGTGGGGCGCTTTCTTT. It encodes CASSGSGQWGAFF.

This clone showed up just a few times. The rearrangement joins TRBV28 to TRBJ1-5; TRBD1 might be the D (5 bases). Trimming removed 4 bases at V and 4 bases at J, with 20 bases between. The germline gives CDR1 MDHEN, CDR2 SYDVKM. The CDR3 contains 17 residues. The CDR3 DNA reads TGTGCCAGCAGTTCCCCGGATTCCTGGAGGGGAAATCAGCCCCAGCATTTT. It is translated as CASSSPDSWRGNQPQHF.

The V call is TRBV27, the J call TRBJ2-1; 10 bases are a match to TRBD1. This CDR3 has 15 amino acids. Germline V lookup: CDR1 MNHEY, CDR2 SMNVEV (reference sequence). V was clipped by 6 bases and J by 2 bases; unmatched bases: 4. The CDR3 sequence: CASRWTGGAYNEQFF. The CDR3 nucleotides read TGTGCCAGCAGATGGACAGGGGGGGCCTACAATGAGCAGTTCTTC.

In its sample, this clone was seen once. V usage is TRBV29-1 and J usage is TRBJ2-1, with TRBD2 matching over 13 bases. Germline CDR1 and CDR2: SQVTM and ANQGSEA. The CDR3 is made up of 16 amino acids. With V trimmed by 2 bases and J by 6 bases, 7 bases remained unmatched. The CDR3 spells CSVERTSGSWINEQFF. CDR3 in DNA: TGCAGCGTTGAAAGGACTAGCGGGAGTTGGATCAATGAGCAGTTCTTC.

V usage is TRBV5-1 and J usage is TRBJ2-7; 10 bases are a match to TRBD1. Germline V gene sequence: CDR1 SGHRS, CDR2 YFSETQ. This CDR3 spans 13 amino acids. V lost 4 bases, J lost 6 bases, and 4 bases stayed unmatched. The CDR3 sequence is CASSPGQGGEQYF. CDR3 sequence (DNA): TGCGCCAGCAGCCCCGGACAGGGGGGCGAGCAGTACTTC.

This clone came up once. The chain has TRBV6-5 and TRBJ2-7, with TRBD2 identical over 7 bases. J lost 8 bases, V lost 5 bases, and 12 bases had no gene match. Germline V gene data show CDR1 as MNHEY and CDR2 as SVGAGI. The CDR3 runs to 14 residues. DNA of the CDR3: TGTGCCAGCAGTGGGGGGGGGAGAGGCCCTCAGCAGTACTTC. Protein product: CASSGGGRGPQQYF.

The chain uses TRBV30 and TRBJ1-1, with 7 positions matching TRBD1. The germline CDR1 and CDR2 sequences are GTSNPN and SVGIG (reference sequence). V gave up 5 bases and J gave up 6 bases; unmatched junction bases: 18. CDR3 length: 16 residues. CDR3 protein: CAWDRARVFVAAEAFF. In DNA form, the CDR3 reads TGTGCCTGGGACAGGGCCAGGGTTTTCGTTGCGGCTGAAGCTTTCTTT.

This chain uses TRBV30 with TRBJ1-4; 8 bases match TRBD1. The V gene end was trimmed by 2 bases and the J gene end by 7 bases; junction bases not matched to a gene: 12. The germline gives CDR1 GTSNPN, CDR2 SVGIG (reference sequence). There are 16 residues in the CDR3. CDR3 DNA: TGTGCCTGGAGTCCTCCCGGACAGGGAGGGAGTGAAAAACTGTTTTTT. Amino acids: CAWSPPGQGGSEKLFF.

This clone has just one count. V and J are TRBV4-3 and TRBJ2-3; no clear D. Trimming removed 5 bases at V and 0 bases at J, with 6 bases between. The CDR3 extends over 13 amino acids. Germline values: CDR1 LGHNA, CDR2 YSLEER. CDR3 region: CASSASSTDTQYF. The CDR3 DNA reads TGCGCCAGCAGCGCCAGTAGCACAGATACGCAGTATTTT.

In this sample, this clone turned up once. The chain joins TRBV19 to TRBJ1-5, with TRBD1 identical over 9 bases. Germline trimming cut 1 base from V and 0 bases from J; bases unmatched to any gene: 4. This CDR3 contains 17 residues. The germline V gene has CDR1 LNHDA and CDR2 SQIVND (reference sequence). In nucleotides, the CDR3 is TGTGCCAGTAGTATAGCCCGGACAGGGGTTAGCAATCAGCCCCAGCATTTT. Its protein product is CASSIARTGVSNQPQHF.

The rearrangement links TRBV5-1 to TRBJ2-1; D perhaps matches TRBD2 (5 bases). CDR1 is SGHRS and CDR2 is YFSETQ in the germline V gene. The CDR3 is 12 residues long. V lost 2 bases and J 8 bases, leaving 8 bases between the germline ends. CDR3 in DNA: TGCGCCAGCAGCTTACTAGAGGATGAGCAGTTCTTC. Amino acids: CASSLLEDEQFF. The variable domain in full, completed from reference TRBV5-1 and TRBJ2-1, reads KAGVTQTPRYLIKTRGQQVTLSCSPISGHRSVSWYQQTPGQGLQFLFEYFSETQRNKGNFPGRFSGRQFSNSRSEMNVSTLELGDSALYLCASSLLEDEQFFGPGTRLTVL.

This clone was picked up a small number of times. This chain links TRBV4-1 with TRBJ2-7; 10 nucleotides align to TRBD1. The CDR3 spans 15 residues. The V gene's germline CDR1 is MGHRA and CDR2 YSYEKL. The V and J ends lost 1 base and 0 bases, in that order; junction bases with no gene match: 0. The CDR3 region has the DNA TGCGCCAGCAGCCAAGGACAGGGGGCCTCCTACGAGCAGTACTTC. Its translation: CASSQGQGASYEQYF.

The chain links TRBV19 to TRBJ2-7; possible D gene TRBD1, 5 bases. The V gene's germline CDR1 is LNHDA and CDR2 SQIVND (reference sequence). This CDR3 has 14 amino acids. Trimming left V 3 bases short and J 4 bases short, with 13 bases between. The CDR3 loop reads CASSMSHGAYEQYF. CDR3 coding DNA: TGTGCCAGTAGTATGTCACATGGGGCTTACGAGCAGTACTTC.

V is TRBV19 and J is TRBJ1-5, with 10 bases aligning to TRBD1. After removal of 7 bases from V and 7 bases from J, the junction contained 13 bases not matched to a gene. Germline-derived CDR1 and CDR2 are LNHDA and SQIVND (reference sequence). The CDR3 sequence is 16 residues long. The CDR3: CASTSLGTGVAQPQHF. CDR3 DNA: TGTGCCAGTACCTCACTAGGGACAGGGGTCGCGCAGCCCCAGCATTTT.

This sequence joins TRBV6-1 and TRBJ2-3, with 7 bases aligning to TRBD1. The CDR3 spans 13 residues. V shed 6 bases, J shed 7 bases, and the junction held 7 bases outside the gene matches. The germline V gene has CDR1 MNHNS and CDR2 SASEGT. CDR3 sequence (DNA): TGTGCCAGCAGCGAAACGGACAGGAATACGCAGTATTTT. Its protein product is CASSETDRNTQYF.

The chain links TRBV5-4 to TRBJ1-1, with TRBD1 as a possible D gene (5 bases). Trimming left V 1 base short and J 2 bases short, with 15 bases between. Germline V gives CDR1 SGHNT, CDR2 YYREEE (reference sequence). CDR3 length: 16 residues. Here the CDR3 DNA reads TGTGCCAGCAGCTTGTTCTACTCCAGGGTAAACACTGAAGCTTTCTTT. It codes for CASSLFYSRVNTEAFF.

V gene TRBV9 combines with J gene TRBJ1-1; a possible D gene is TRBD1 (6 bases). This CDR3 contains 14 residues. V dropped 4 bases and J dropped 1 base, with 11 bases sitting between them. Germline CDR1 reads SGDLS; CDR2 reads YYNGEE. CDR3 sequence: CASSPRTANTEAFF. CDR3 nucleotide sequence: TGTGCCAGCAGCCCGAGGACAGCGAACACTGAAGCTTTCTTT.

This chain joins TRBV7-2 and TRBJ2-7, with D tentatively TRBD1 (6 bases). Germline assignment: CDR1 SGHTA and CDR2 FQGNSA. The CDR3 runs 14 residues. V was shortened by 5 bases and J by 3 bases, with 14 bases between the two germline ends. CDR3 residues: CASSVTGPDYEQYF. In nucleotides, the CDR3 is TGTGCCAGCAGCGTGACAGGTCCGGACTACGAGCAGTACTTC.

This chain uses TRBV2 with TRBJ2-7, with TRBD1 matching over 9 bases. The CDR3 has 14 residues. CDR1 is SNHLY, CDR2 FYNNEI, per germline. V lost 5 bases and J lost 3; bases outside the gene matches: 5. The CDR3 region has the DNA TGTGCCAGCAGTAGGGACAGGGAATACTACGAGCAGTACTTC. Encoded protein: CASSRDREYYEQYF.

The rearrangement joins TRBV5-1 to TRBJ2-3, with 7 bases matching TRBD2. With V trimmed by 0 bases and J by 6 bases, 1 base remained unmatched. The CDR3 contains 13 residues. Germline V CDR1 and CDR2: SGHRS, YFSETQ. The CDR3 sequence: CASSLELADTQYF. CDR3 DNA: TGCGCCAGCAGCTTGGAACTAGCGGATACGCAGTATTTT.

This chain joins TRBV5-6 and TRBJ1-6; TRBD1 is a possible D gene (5 bases). The CDR3 is made up of 15 amino acids. CDR1 and CDR2 (germline): SGHDT, YYEEEE. V was trimmed by 0 bases and J by 6 bases, leaving 10 bases between them. As DNA, the CDR3 is TGTGCCAGCAGCTTGGGGGGCACCCTTAATTCACCCCTCCACTTT. As protein: CASSLGGTLNSPLHF. Filled out from reference TRBV5-6 and TRBJ1-6, the complete variable domain reads DAGVTQSPTHLIKTRGQQVTLRCSPKSGHDTVSWYQQALGQGPQFIFQYYEEEERQRGNFPDRFSGHQFPNYSSELNVNALLLGDSALYLCASSLGGTLNSPLHFGNGTRLTVT.

The chain links TRBV29-1 to TRBJ1-4; D is unclear. With 4 bases removed from V and 7 bases from J, the gap between germline ends came to 16 bases. The CDR3 contains 14 residues. Germline CDR1 and CDR2: SQVTM and ANQGSEA. The CDR3, as DNA: TGCAGCGTTGGAACCTCAGACGAGGGTGAAAAACTGTTTTTT. Protein sequence: CSVGTSDEGEKLFF.

This clone has a handful of counts. The genes are TRBV18 and TRBJ2-3; 8 positions agree with TRBD2. CDR1 is KGHSH and CDR2 is LQKENI in the germline V gene. The CDR3 covers 16 residues. V was clipped by 3 bases and J by 4 bases; unmatched bases: 9. As DNA, the CDR3 is TGTGCCAGCTCACCTGCCGGGAGGGCCGAGGCAGATACGCAGTATTTT. Protein sequence: CASSPAGRAEADTQYF.